This T cell receptor beta chain was captured in a study of T cells in Graves' hyperthyroidism and ophthalmopathy. A word on this clonotype: Its antigen remains unidentified.

Graves' hyperthyroidism was deemed stable given no ophthalmopathy progression within 18 months. The study, taken as a whole, reports: From stable hyperthyroidism, ophthalmopathy was set apart by a 13 V-J model.

Amplification targeted TCR beta CDR3 regions from RNA transcripts. The HTBI primer set drove a first-round RT-PCR of the TCR CDR3. TCRdb recomputed calls from the multiplex PCR reads with MiXCR, one row per CDR3 protein. The sample lists approximately 420,000 distinct CDR3 sequences; about an eighth were seen once. Germline CDR1 and CDR2: MNHEY and SVGAGI. The J segment lost 5 bases and the V segment lost 2 bases, leaving 6 bases of the junction unmatched. This CDR3 has 16 residues. The origin of this receptor is a woman between 18 and 30 years old with Graves' hyperthyroidism. V usage is TRBV6-5 and J usage is TRBJ2-1, with 10 bases matching TRBD2. Sequenced sample: blood. The CDR3 here is CASSYITSGMNNEQFF. Written as DNA, the CDR3 is TGTGCCAGCAGTTACATAACTAGCGGGATGAACAATGAGCAGTTCTTC.